The sequence of this TCR beta chain was determined in a study of T cell changes during pregnancy in multiple sclerosis (dated by TCRdb to about 2019). About the study as a whole: The study looked at changes in the T cell repertoire across pregnancy in women with multiple sclerosis.

The method was the immunoSEQ multiplex PCR assay. TCRdb carries this immuneACCESS record with in-frame sequences only. Its versions omit some clonotypes, under half of them owing to an unresolved V gene in the studies checked, with the rest unexplained. The sample yields some 99,000 clones; roughly nine tenths were counted once. Together, the top ten hold roughly 2% of the sample. Measured from the cysteine to the phenylalanine, the CDR3 is 15 residues long. The DNA shown is the 45-base CDR3, in frame from base 1. Sequences SNHLY (CDR1) and FYNNEI (CDR2) are obtained from the germline V gene. Clipping removes 2 bases from V and 4 bases from J, with 7 as the unmatched junction base count. To note about this clone: No antigen is known for it. No per-base quality is available; no much larger clone lies one base away.

This TCR derives from a female donor in good health, enrolled as a control in a pregnancy study. The specimen comprised peripheral blood, sampled after pregnancy. This chain is built from TRBV2 and TRBJ1-1, and 7 bases in between align with TRBD1. The nucleotide sequence reads TGTGCCAGCAGTGAAAGGAGGGCAGGGGGCACTGAAGCTTTCTTT. It codes for CASSERRAGGTEAFF.